Below, 24 T cell receptor beta chains from the same sample are listed, as sequenced in a study of blood T cell repertoires in COVID-19. Produced via immunoSEQ multiplex PCR; TCRdb's table is partial and in-frame only. The data hold some 250,000 clones, with more than 75% observed a single time. The sequencing sample was made of peripheral blood. The origin of the receptors is a woman aged 60-70 years with active or convalescent COVID-19.

The V call is TRBV11-2, the J call TRBJ2-2, with 11 bases lining up with TRBD2. V was clipped by 6 bases and J by 3 bases; unmatched bases: 9. The germline CDR1 and CDR2 sequences are SGHAT and FQNNGV. The length of the CDR3 is 17 residues. CDR3 sequence reads: CASRSPGLAAHTGELFF. CDR3 sequence (DNA): TGTGCCAGCAGATCCCCGGGACTAGCGGCACACACCGGGGAGCTGTTTTTT.

This CDR3 is CASGLGQSGPGELFF. The CDR3, as DNA: TGTGCTAGTGGTCTGGGACAAAGTGGGCCCGGGGAGCTGTTTTTT. This chain links TRBV12-5 with TRBJ2-2; weak D call: TRBD1 (6 bases). The CDR3 has 15 amino acids. Per the germline V gene, CDR1 is LGHNT and CDR2 is FRNRAP. The ends were cut back, 5 bases at V and 6 bases at J, with 16 bases in the middle.

The rearrangement joins TRBV7-2 to TRBJ1-1, with D hard to call. Germline CDR1 and CDR2: SGHTA and FQGNSA. The CDR3 spans 13 residues. Trimming stripped 5 bases from V and 3 bases from J, with 10 bases between. CDR3 region: CASSPQEDTEAFF. The CDR3 DNA reads as TGTGCCAGCAGCCCCCAGGAAGACACTGAAGCTTTCTTT.

V usage is TRBV6-1 and J usage is TRBJ1-2; 7 bases map to TRBD1. CDR3 length equals 13 residues. Germline V lookup: CDR1 MNHNS, CDR2 SASEGT. Losses at the gene ends were 3 bases for V and 4 bases for J; bases not matched to a gene: 2. Here the CDR3 reads CASSEPGGYGYTF. The CDR3, as DNA: TGTGCCAGCAGTGAGCCAGGGGGCTATGGCTACACCTTC.

V usage is TRBV15 and J usage is TRBJ1-1, with 7 nucleotides matching TRBD1. J was trimmed by 6 bases and V by 3 bases; bases with no gene match: 4. The CDR3 length is 13 residues. The V gene's germline CDR1 is LNHNV and CDR2 YYDKDF (reference sequence). Here the CDR3 reads CATSSQGDSEAFF. CDR3 DNA: TGTGCCACCAGCAGTCAGGGGGACTCTGAAGCTTTCTTT.

This clone was recorded once. The rearrangement links TRBV11-2 to TRBJ1-5; D is uncertain. Germline V CDR1 and CDR2: SGHAT, FQNNGV. Trimming cost V 1 base and J 4 bases, with 17 bases left between them. This CDR3 spans 17 amino acids. The CDR3 coding sequence is TGTGCCAGCAGCTTAGGACCGCCCGGGTCCCGTAATCAGCCCCAGCATTTT. Its protein is CASSLGPPGSRNQPQHF.

The genes are TRBV19 and TRBJ2-5; 9 bases fit TRBD2. The J segment lost 4 bases and the V segment lost 7 bases, leaving 10 bases of the junction unmatched. The CDR3 spans 15 residues. Germline loops: CDR1 LNHDA, CDR2 SQIVND (reference sequence). The CDR3 spells CASTRGGERGETQYF. In DNA, the CDR3 is TGTGCCAGTACCCGCGGGGGGGAGAGGGGAGAGACCCAGTACTTC.

This chain connects TRBV5-4 to TRBJ2-3, with TRBD2 matching over 8 bases. This CDR3 has 18 amino acids. Trimming took 4 bases from V and 2 from J; bases not matched to a gene: 15. Germline loops: CDR1 SGHNT, CDR2 YYREEE (reference sequence). The CDR3 DNA reads as TGTGCCAGCAGCCCCCGGGGGGGCACCCATATATACACAGATACGCAGTATTTT. It codes for CASSPRGGTHIYTDTQYF. Combining the CDR3 with reference TRBV5-4 and TRBJ2-3 gives the whole variable domain ETGVTQSPTHLIKTRGQQVTLRCSSQSGHNTVSWYQQALGQGPQFIFQYYREEENGRGNFPPRFSGLQFPNYSSELNVNALELDDSALYLCASSPRGGTHIYTDTQYFGPGTRLTVL.

The V gene is TRBV19, the J gene TRBJ1-2; D unclear. This CDR3 is built from 12 residues. V was trimmed by 6 bases and J by 5 bases, leaving 10 bases between them. Germline V lookup: CDR1 LNHDA, CDR2 SQIVND (reference sequence). CDR3 DNA: TGTGCCAGTAGGAGGGAGGAATATGGCTACACCTTC. This encodes CASRREEYGYTF.

The chain couples TRBV2 to TRBJ1-6, with D maybe TRBD1 (6 bases). The V end lost 3 bases, the J end lost 8 bases, and 8 bases lay between the germline ends. This CDR3 has 13 residues. Germline CDR1 and CDR2: SNHLY and FYNNEI. The CDR3 protein is CASSEGTYSPLHF. The CDR3 DNA reads as TGTGCCAGCAGTGAGGGGACATATTCACCCCTCCACTTT. Supplemented by reference TRBV2 and TRBJ1-6, the full variable domain reads EPEVTQTPSHQVTQMGQEVILRCVPISNHLYFYWYRQILGQKVEFLVSFYNNEISEKSEIFDDQFSVERPDGSNFTLKIRSTKLEDSAMYFCASSEGTYSPLHFGNGTRLTVT.

This clone has only one observation. This chain uses TRBV19 with TRBJ1-5; TRBD1 agrees at 8 bases. The germline V gene has CDR1 LNHDA and CDR2 SQIVND (reference sequence). Trimming at V came to 5 bases and at J to 0 bases, leaving 15 bases not matched to a gene. This CDR3 is built from 19 residues. The CDR3 reads CASSFSPGQVYDSNQPQHF. The CDR3 DNA sequence: TGTGCCAGTAGTTTCTCCCCGGGACAGGTTTATGATAGCAATCAGCCCCAGCATTTT.

The V gene is TRBV6-2 or TRBV6-3, the J gene TRBJ1-6, with TRBD1 as a possible D gene (5 bases). Germline CDR1 MNHEY, CDR2 SVGEGT. The CDR3 consists of 15 residues. V lost 2 bases and J lost 9, with 14 bases in between. In nucleotides, the CDR3 is TGTGCCAGCAGTTACACGGGACTCCGATCTTCACCCCTCCACTTT. Encoded protein: CASSYTGLRSSPLHF.

This clone was counted once. This chain links TRBV3-1 (or the pseudogene TRBV3-2) with TRBJ1-5, with 10 bases fitting TRBD1. J lost 1 base, V lost 4 bases, and 4 bases had no gene match. The CDR3 extends over 16 amino acids. Germline loops: CDR1 LGHDT, CDR2 YNNKEL (reference sequence). The CDR3 sequence is CASSRLDRGSNQPQHF. The CDR3 DNA is TGTGCCAGCAGCCGACTGGACAGGGGGAGCAATCAGCCCCAGCATTTT.

This chain uses TRBV11-2 with TRBJ1-3; D remains unclear. The CDR3 extends over 14 amino acids. V lost 4 bases and J 4 bases, leaving 11 bases between the germline ends. The germline gives CDR1 SGHAT, CDR2 FQNNGV. The CDR3 region has the DNA TGTGCCAGCAGCTCACCAGCGGGGGGAAACACCATATATTTT. Translated, it gives CASSSPAGGNTIYF.

This rearrangement joins TRBV19 to TRBJ1-6; TRBD1 might be the D (5 bases). V lost 1 base, J lost 7 bases, and 14 bases lay in between. The CDR3 loop spans 16 amino acids. Germline V gene data show CDR1 as LNHDA and CDR2 as SQIVND (reference sequence). The CDR3 is CASSIGGGVINSPLHF. The CDR3 nucleotides read TGTGCCAGTAGTATAGGCGGAGGGGTAATCAATTCACCCCTCCACTTT. Based on the CDR3 plus reference TRBV19 and TRBJ1-6, the full variable domain is DGGITQSPKYLFRKEGQNVTLSCEQNLNHDAMYWYRQDPGQGLRLIYYSQIVNDFQKGDIAEGYSVSREKKESFPLTVTSAQKNPTAFYLCASSIGGGVINSPLHFGNGTRLTVT.

This clone appeared once. This sequence joins TRBV7-2 and TRBJ2-3, with D tentatively TRBD2 (6 bases). The CDR3 spans 17 residues. CDR1 SGHTA and CDR2 FQGNSA come from the germline V gene. V shed 2 bases and J shed 0 bases, with 15 bases lying between them. In nucleotides, the CDR3 is TGTGCCAGCAGCTTAATGGGGAGCGGGCTGAGCACAGATACGCAGTATTTT. Amino acid sequence: CASSLMGSGLSTDTQYF.

The rearrangement links TRBV5-1 to TRBJ1-2, with 7 bases matching TRBD1. This CDR3 has 17 amino acids. V shed 1 base, J shed 0 bases, and the junction held 9 bases outside the gene matches. Germline V CDR1 and CDR2: SGHRS, YFSETQ. CDR3 protein: CASSLLPRGLANYGYTF. CDR3 in DNA: TGCGCCAGCAGCTTGCTGCCTAGGGGGCTAGCTAACTATGGCTACACCTTC.

The chain employs TRBV3-1 (or the pseudogene TRBV3-2) and TRBJ1-6; TRBD1 matches 8 bases. This CDR3 has 18 amino acids. The germline CDR1 and CDR2 sequences are LGHDT and YNNKEL (reference sequence). With V trimmed by 4 bases and J by 5 bases, 13 bases remained unmatched. CDR3 coding DNA: TGTGCCAGCAGCCTCCGATACACCCAGGGGGCGGATAATTCACCCCTCCACTTT. Its protein product is CASSLRYTQGADNSPLHF.

This clone was seen only once. Other DNA sequences in the sample encode the same CDR3. The rearrangement uses TRBV7-2 and TRBJ1-1; TRBD1 might be the D (5 bases). The germline V gene encodes CDR1 SGHTA and CDR2 FQGNSA. The CDR3 loop spans 14 amino acids. The germline V and J ends were trimmed by 5 bases and 1 base, with 11 bases remaining between them. The CDR3 here is CASSPQGGNTEAFF. For the CDR3, the DNA is TGTGCCAGCAGCCCCCAGGGCGGGAACACTGAAGCTTTCTTT.

This clone was seen more than once but under ten times. The DNA of the CDR3 is TGTGCCATCAGTGGGACAGGGGGTTACAATCAGCCCCAGCATTTT. This codes for CAISGTGGYNQPQHF. The J gene is TRBJ1-5, the V gene TRBV10-3, with 10 bases matching TRBD1. Germline trimming cut 4 bases from V and 3 bases from J; bases unmatched to any gene: 3. The CDR3 runs 15 residues. The V gene's germline CDR1 is ENHRY and CDR2 SYGVKD.

The rearrangement joins TRBV5-1 to TRBJ2-2; 7 bases match TRBD1. This CDR3 has 14 amino acids. After removal of 6 bases from V and 4 bases from J, the junction contained 6 bases not matched to a gene. CDR1 and CDR2 from the germline V gene are SGHRS and YFSETQ. CDR3 loop: CASTQTGTTGELFF. As DNA, the CDR3 is TGCGCCAGCACCCAGACAGGGACCACCGGGGAGCTGTTTTTT. The whole variable domain, remainder taken from reference TRBV5-1 and TRBJ2-2, is KAGVTQTPRYLIKTRGQQVTLSCSPISGHRSVSWYQQTPGQGLQFLFEYFSETQRNKGNFPGRFSGRQFSNSRSEMNVSTLELGDSALYLCASTQTGTTGELFFGEGSRLTVL.

This chain uses TRBV5-5 with TRBJ1-2; D is undetermined. V dropped 2 bases and J dropped 7 bases, with 18 bases sitting between them. Germline CDR1 reads SGHKS; CDR2 reads YYEKEE (reference sequence). The CDR3 spans 15 residues. The CDR3 region has the DNA TGTGCCAGCAGCTTTGGCGGCTTAGCCCCGCCTGGCTACACCTTC. It encodes CASSFGGLAPPGYTF.

The CDR3 sequence: CSVEPGPGLDIQYF. DNA of the CDR3: TGCAGCGTCGAGCCTGGGCCCGGACTGGACATTCAGTACTTC. The genes are TRBV29-1 and TRBJ2-4; D might be TRBD2 (5 bases). Trimming shortened V by 6 bases and J by 8 bases, and 20 bases separated the two germline ends. The CDR3 is 14 residues long. Germline lookup yields CDR1 SQVTM and CDR2 ANQGSEA. The whole variable domain, remainder taken from reference TRBV29-1 and TRBJ2-4, is SAVISQKPSRDICQRGTSLTIQCQVDSQVTMMFWYRQQPGQSLTLIATANQGSEATYESGFVIDKFPISRPNLTFSTLTVSNMSPEDSSIYLCSVEPGPGLDIQYFGAGTRLSVL.

The chain uses TRBV27 and TRBJ1-1; D unresolved. Germline V CDR1 and CDR2: MNHEY, SMNVEV (reference sequence). This CDR3 is built from 13 residues. Trimming took off 3 bases at V and 1 base at J, with 6 bases between the two ends. Written as DNA, the CDR3 is TGTGCCAGCAGTTTGAACTGGAACACTGAAGCTTTCTTT. This codes for CASSLNWNTEAFF.